This T cell receptor (beta chain) was sequenced in a study of blood T cell repertoires in COVID-19. Libraries were prepared by immunoSEQ multiplex PCR; TCRdb keeps only in-frame clonotypes and omits some of them. The profile shows approximately 250,000 clones, 70% to 90% of them singletons. The receptor was derived from a woman in her 30s who had recovered from COVID-19. Sequencing input: PBMCs or T cells enriched from blood (not recorded which).

DNA of the CDR3: TGCGCCAGCAGCTTAACGGGGATGGACTATGGCTACACCTTC. It encodes CASSLTGMDYGYTF. This chain links TRBV5-1 with TRBJ1-2; D gene unclear. This CDR3 has 14 residues. The germline CDR1 and CDR2 sequences are SGHRS and YFSETQ. Deletions cut 2 bases from V and 3 bases from J, with 11 bases between.